This section outlines one T cell receptor (beta chain) sequence together with its context. There is no known antigen for this receptor. Base quality data are lacking; no much larger clone is found one base away. These data come from a study of T cells in Graves' hyperthyroidism and ophthalmopathy (dated by TCRdb to about 2019). With regard to the full study: Peripheral blood was collected at initial diagnosis, before any treatment. To identify distinguishing TCR V-J signatures, a discovery cohort of about 95 patients was used, comprising 43 with Graves' ophthalmopathy and under 60 with stable Graves' hyperthyroidism. An independent validation cohort of 18 to 20 hyperthyroidism patients and more than 15 patients who later progressed to ophthalmopathy tested prospective prediction of ophthalmopathy. The approximately 100 discovery patients were randomly split 7:3 into training and test sets. In addition, the study compared T-cell repertoires in thyroid tissue and in blood from several Graves' hyperthyroidism patients. Once sampling was done, hyperthyroidism patients were given methimazole at a starting dose of 30 mg daily, whereas ophthalmopathy patients were given high-dose intravenous methylprednisolone. According to the paper, TCR Vbeta CDR3 sequencing was carried out on approximately 140 peripheral blood samples, which came from around 43 ophthalmopathy, 75 to 80 hyperthyroidism and roughly 17 progressor patients.

Stable Graves' hyperthyroidism was defined as no progression to ophthalmopathy during 18 months of follow-up. The hyperthyroidism patients were between 18 and 65 years old and newly diagnosed, with a disease duration of less than 2 months. Any patient with an uncontrolled infection, another autoimmune disease, pregnancy or lactation was excluded. Diagnoses were established on the basis of clinical symptoms, serum thyroxine and TRAb, thyroid ultrasound, and orbital computed tomography. PBMCs were separated from over 9 ml of fresh peripheral blood using Ficoll-Paque density gradient centrifugation. Trizol reagent was used to extract total RNA, and RNA quality was then checked on an Agilent 2100 Bioanalyzer. General conclusions and limits of the study: Most expanded thyroid clonotypes (frequency above 0.001) were also found in blood, which suggests that blood repertoires may mirror thyroid immune responses. In validation, the model predicted progression to ophthalmopathy a median of about 6.8 months before onset, with about 71% sensitivity and roughly 73% specificity. Ophthalmopathy was separated from stable hyperthyroidism by a 13 V-J signature model, with 85% to 90% sensitivity and approximately 84% specificity obtained in cross-validation and 80%/75% obtained in testing. No statistical method was used to fix the sample size in advance, and group allocation was not hidden from the investigators.

The CDR3 has 14 amino acids, counting the end cysteine and phenylalanine. The entry retains the CDR3 DNA only, 42 bases that are in frame from base 1. The germline V gene specifies MDHEN as CDR1 and SYDVKM as CDR2. V loses 5 bases, J loses 8 bases, and the germline ends lie 15 bases apart. The TCR beta CDR3 regions were amplified from RNA transcripts. The first round of RT-PCR for the TCR CDR3 was performed with the HTBI primer set and the Qiagen OneStep RT-PCR kit. Libraries were constructed in a second round of multiplex PCR, after which size selection and purification were carried out. The libraries were sequenced on an Illumina HiSeq2000 using paired-end 100 bp reads. Per the source publication's procedure: SOAPnuke was used to process the raw data, with reads discarded if the reads contained adapters or uncalled bases, had a mean Phred below 15, or lacked an exact constant-primer or identifier match. COPE v1.2.5 was used to merge the high-quality paired reads, and each unique nucleotide sequence was defined as a clonotype. Clonotypes were aligned to IMGT TRBV, TRBD and TRBJ reference segments using MiTCR v1.1. Only V-J combinations with frequency above 0.0001, covering 99.2% of repertoires, were analysed. A TCS score was defined as the ratio between F50 (clonal expansion) and ExV (chaos), using BLOSUM62-based TCRdist between CDR3 peptides within each V-J. Welch's t-statistics and random forest reduced some 510 V-J features to about 13, which were used in a naive Bayes classifier (R e1071). The raw public data were reprocessed by TCRdb itself: fastp quality trimming at Q25, MiXCR clonotype calling, in-frame beta chains only. All rows with the same CDR3 protein become a single entry with the most common DNA and genes. For this entry, the V and J calls and clone size follow TCRdb and not the study's own pipeline. In this sample the table shows 340,000 or so distinct CDR3 sequences, 16% of which occur a single time. The leading ten clones occupy around a third of the sample.

Recombination connected TRBV28 to TRBJ1-4; TRBD1 might be the D gene, on 6 matching bases. The TCR was taken from a man aged 30 to 39 with Graves' hyperthyroidism. The sample taken for sequencing was blood. The nucleotides read TGTGCCAGCAGTGCGGGGGCGCCGAGAGAAAAACTGTTTTTT. It codes for CASSAGAPREKLFF.